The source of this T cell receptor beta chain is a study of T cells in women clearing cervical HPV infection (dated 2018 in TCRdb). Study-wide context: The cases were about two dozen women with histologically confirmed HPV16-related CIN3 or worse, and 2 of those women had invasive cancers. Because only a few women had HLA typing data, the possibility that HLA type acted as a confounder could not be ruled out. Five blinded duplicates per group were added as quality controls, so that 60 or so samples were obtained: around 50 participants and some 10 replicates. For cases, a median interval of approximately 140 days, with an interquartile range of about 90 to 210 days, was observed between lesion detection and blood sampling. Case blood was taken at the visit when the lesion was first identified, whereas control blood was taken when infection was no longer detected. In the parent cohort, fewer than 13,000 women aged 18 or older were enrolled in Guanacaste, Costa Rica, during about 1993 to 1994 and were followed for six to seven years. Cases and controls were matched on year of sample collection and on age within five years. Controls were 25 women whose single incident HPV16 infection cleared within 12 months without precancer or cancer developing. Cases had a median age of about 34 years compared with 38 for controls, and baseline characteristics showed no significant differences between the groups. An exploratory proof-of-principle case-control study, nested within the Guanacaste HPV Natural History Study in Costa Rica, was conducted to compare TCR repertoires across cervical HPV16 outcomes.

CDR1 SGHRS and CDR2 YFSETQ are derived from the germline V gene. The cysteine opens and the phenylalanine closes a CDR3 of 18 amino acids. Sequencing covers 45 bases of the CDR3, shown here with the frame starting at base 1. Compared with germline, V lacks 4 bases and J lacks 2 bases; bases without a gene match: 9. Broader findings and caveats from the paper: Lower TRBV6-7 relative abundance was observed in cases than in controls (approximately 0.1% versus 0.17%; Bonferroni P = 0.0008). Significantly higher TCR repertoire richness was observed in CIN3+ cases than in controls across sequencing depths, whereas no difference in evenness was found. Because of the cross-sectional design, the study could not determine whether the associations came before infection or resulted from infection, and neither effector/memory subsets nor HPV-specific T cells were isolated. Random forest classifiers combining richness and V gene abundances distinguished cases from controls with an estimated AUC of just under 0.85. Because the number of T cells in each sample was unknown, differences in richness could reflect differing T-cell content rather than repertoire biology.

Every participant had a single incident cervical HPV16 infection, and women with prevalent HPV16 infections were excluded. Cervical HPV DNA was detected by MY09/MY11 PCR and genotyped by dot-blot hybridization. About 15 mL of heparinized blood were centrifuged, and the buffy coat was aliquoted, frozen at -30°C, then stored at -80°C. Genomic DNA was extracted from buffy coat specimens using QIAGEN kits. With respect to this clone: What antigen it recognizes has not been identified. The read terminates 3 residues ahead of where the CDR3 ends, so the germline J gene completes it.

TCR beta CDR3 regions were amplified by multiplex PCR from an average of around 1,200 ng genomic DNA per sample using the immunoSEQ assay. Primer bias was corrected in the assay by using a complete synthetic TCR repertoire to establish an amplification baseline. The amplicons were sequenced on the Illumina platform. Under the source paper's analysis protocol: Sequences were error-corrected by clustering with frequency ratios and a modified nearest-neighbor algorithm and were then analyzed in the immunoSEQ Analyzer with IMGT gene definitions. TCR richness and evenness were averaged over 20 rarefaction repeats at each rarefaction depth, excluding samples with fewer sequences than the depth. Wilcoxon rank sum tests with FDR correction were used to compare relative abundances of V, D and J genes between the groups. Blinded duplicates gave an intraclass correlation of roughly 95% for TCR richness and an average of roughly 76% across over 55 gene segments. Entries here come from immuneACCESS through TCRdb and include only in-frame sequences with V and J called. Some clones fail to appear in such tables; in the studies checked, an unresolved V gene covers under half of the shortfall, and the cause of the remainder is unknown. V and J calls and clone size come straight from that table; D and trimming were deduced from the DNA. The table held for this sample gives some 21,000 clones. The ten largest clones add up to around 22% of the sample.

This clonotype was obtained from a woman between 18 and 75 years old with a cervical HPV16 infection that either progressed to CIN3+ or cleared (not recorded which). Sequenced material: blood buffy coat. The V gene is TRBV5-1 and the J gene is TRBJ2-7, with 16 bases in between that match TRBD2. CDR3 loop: CASSLDRGTSGRAYEQYF. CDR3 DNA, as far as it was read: TGCGCCAGCAGCCTAGACAGGGGGACTAGCGGGAGGGCCTACGAG.